The 15 T cell receptor beta chains presented below share a single source sample, sequenced in a study of glioma-infiltrating T cells. Amplification of TCR alpha and beta CDR3 regions from RNA used iRepertoire nested multiplex PCR. Each CDR3 protein is one row after TCRdb ran MiXCR on the multiplex PCR reads. The data hold some 1,500 distinct CDR3 sequences, with around 82% observed a single time. Sequenced input: glioma tissue, nonneoplastic brain tissue, or PBMCs (not recorded which). Receptor source: a human donor with low-grade glioma or glioblastoma, undergoing nonglioma brain surgery, or in good health (not recorded which). Some clones in this sample may be carry-over from other donors' samples.

J is TRBJ2-1 and V is TRBV7-6; no clear D gene. There are 13 residues in the CDR3. Germline assignment: CDR1 SGHVS and CDR2 FNYEAQ. Deletions cut 1 base from V and 9 bases from J, with 10 bases between. The CDR3 nucleotides are TGTGCCAGCAGCTTAGGAATGGTGGGTGAGCAGTTCTTC. Protein product: CASSLGMVGEQFF.

The chain employs TRBV18 and TRBJ2-7; a possible D gene is TRBD1 (6 bases). The V gene lost 0 bases and the J gene lost 6 bases, with 12 bases spanning the gap. Germline V lookup: CDR1 KGHSH, CDR2 LQKENI. The CDR3 spans 14 residues. Here the CDR3 reads CASSPPGTRIEQYF. The CDR3, as DNA: TGTGCCAGCTCACCACCCGGGACAAGAATCGAGCAGTACTTC.

The V gene is TRBV24-1, the J gene TRBJ2-1; TRBD1 agrees at 7 bases. The CDR3 consists of 15 residues. The J segment lost 4 bases and the V segment lost 5 bases, leaving 7 bases of the junction unmatched. Germline CDR1 and CDR2: KGHDR and SFDVKD. CDR3 protein: CATSALGQDYNEQFF. CDR3 nucleotides: TGTGCCACCAGTGCCCTCGGACAGGATTACAATGAGCAGTTCTTC.

V gene TRBV27 combines with J gene TRBJ1-1, with TRBD1 identical over 7 bases. Germline V gene sequence: CDR1 MNHEY, CDR2 SMNVEV (reference sequence). The CDR3 contains 13 residues. Losses at the gene ends were 7 bases for V and 2 bases for J; bases not matched to a gene: 4. CDR3 amino acids: CASNRGLNTEAFF. CDR3 bases: TGTGCCAGCAACAGGGGCCTCAACACTGAAGCTTTCTTT.

The V gene is TRBV28, the J gene TRBJ2-7; tentative D call: TRBD2 (5 bases). This CDR3 region has 14 residues. Deletions cut 6 bases from V and 2 bases from J, with 14 bases between. Per the germline V gene, CDR1 is MDHEN and CDR2 is SYDVKM. In nucleotides, the CDR3 is TGTGCCAGCAGGATGAGGAGCGGAGCCTACGAGCAGTACTTC. As protein: CASRMRSGAYEQYF.

V and J are TRBV4-3 and TRBJ2-3; a weak D match, TRBD2 (6 bases). The CDR3 sequence is 15 residues long. Germline V gene sequence: CDR1 LGHNA, CDR2 YSLEER. The V and J ends lost 4 bases and 3 bases respectively, with 14 bases between them. CDR3 sequence (DNA): TGCGCCAGCAGCCGAACGACTAGTTCTACAGATACGCAGTATTTT. Its translation is CASSRTTSSTDTQYF.

This clonotype is large by share. The J gene is TRBJ2-5, the V gene TRBV6-1; D not certain. From germline, CDR1 is MNHNS and CDR2 SASEGT. The CDR3 extends over 11 amino acids. Trimming shortened V by 5 bases and J by 8 bases, and 9 bases separated the two germline ends. The CDR3 loop is CASSRWETQYF. The CDR3 DNA sequence: TGTGCCAGCAGTCGCTGGGAAACCCAGTACTTC.

The chain carries TRBV25-1 and TRBJ2-1; D uncertain. The CDR3 length is 11 residues. The germline V gene encodes CDR1 MGHDK and CDR2 SYGVNS. The ends were cut back, 6 bases at V and 7 bases at J, with 7 bases in the middle. The CDR3 DNA reads as TGTGCCAGCAGCCCCGGGAATGAGCAGTTCTTC. This codes for CASSPGNEQFF.

The rearrangement uses TRBV28 and TRBJ1-1, with D hard to call. This CDR3 spans 11 amino acids. The ends were cut back, 4 bases at V and 4 bases at J, with 4 bases in the middle. Per the germline V gene, CDR1 is MDHEN and CDR2 is SYDVKM. The CDR3 spells CASSSPTEAFF. CDR3 bases: TGTGCCAGCAGTTCCCCCACTGAAGCTTTCTTT.

The genes are TRBV28 and TRBJ1-6, with 7 nucleotides matching TRBD1. Germline V gene sequence: CDR1 MDHEN, CDR2 SYDVKM. The V segment lost 5 bases and the J segment 5 bases; nucleotides outside the gene matches: 6. The CDR3 is 15 residues long. As DNA, the CDR3 is TGTGCCAGCAGTGCCGGACAGGCTAATAATTCACCCCTCCACTTT. Protein product: CASSAGQANNSPLHF.

The V call is TRBV6-1, the J call TRBJ1-1; the D is unclear. The CDR3 runs to 13 residues. Trimming removed 4 bases at V and 1 base at J, with 7 bases between. The germline V gene has CDR1 MNHNS and CDR2 SASEGT. The CDR3 DNA sequence: TGTGCCAGCAGTGCCAACAGGAACACTGAAGCTTTCTTT. This encodes CASSANRNTEAFF.

The gene calls are TRBV6-2 or TRBV6-3 and TRBJ2-7; D unclear. Trimming pared 4 bases from V and 3 bases from J, leaving 16 bases between. The CDR3 has 15 amino acids. Germline values: CDR1 MNHEY, CDR2 SVGEGT. CDR3: CASSSIGKGRYEQYF. For the CDR3, the DNA is TGTGCCAGCAGTTCAATTGGTAAAGGGCGCTACGAGCAGTACTTC.

Judged by abundance, this clonotype is medium-sized. The chain uses TRBV19 and TRBJ2-5, with D uncertain. The CDR3 is 13 residues long. Trimming removed 1 base at V and 1 base at J, with 4 bases between. The germline gives CDR1 LNHDA, CDR2 SQIVND (reference sequence). The CDR3 protein is CASSIGSQETQYF. CDR3 DNA: TGTGCCAGTAGTATAGGCAGCCAAGAGACCCAGTACTTC.

J is TRBJ1-1 and V is TRBV6-5; D remains unclear. Germline V gene sequence: CDR1 MNHEY, CDR2 SVGAGI. Between the trimmed V and J ends, which lost 0 bases and 1 base, there was a span of 6 bases. The CDR3 length is 14 residues. In nucleotides, the CDR3 is TGTGCCAGCAGTTACTCGGCGCAGAACACTGAAGCTTTCTTT. Protein: CASSYSAQNTEAFF.

This clonotype counts as large. The rearrangement links TRBV2 to TRBJ2-3; D is ambiguous. V shed 4 bases and J shed 0 bases, with 14 bases lying between them. There are 16 residues in the CDR3. Germline values: CDR1 SNHLY, CDR2 FYNNEI. The CDR3 protein is CASSAWTSTSTDTQYF. CDR3 nucleotide sequence: TGTGCCAGCAGTGCCTGGACGTCGACTAGCACAGATACGCAGTATTTT.